The rows below give T cell receptor beta chains drawn from one sample of a study of CD8 T cells in ankylosing spondylitis. TCRdb ran MiXCR on the 5' RACE reads and lists one entry per CDR3 protein. This sample has about 220,000 distinct CDR3 sequences, with about 26% found just once. Sequences were obtained from blood, either unsorted or a sorted T cell fraction (not recorded which). These receptors were obtained from a male donor with ankylosing spondylitis or in good health (not recorded which). Both conserved end residues are part of each CDR3. Fields, in order: V gene, D gene, J gene, clone size, CDR3 DNA, CDR3 protein. D genes are given only for firm matches. Size tells how often a clone was seen (once, few, many) or the class of an expanded clone, and some rows leave it out.

v_call: TRBV12-3/TRBV12-4; d_call: TRBD2; j_call: TRBJ2-3; clone_size: -; cdr3_nt: TGTGCCAGCAGTTTAGTGGGAGGGCCAACAGATACGCAGTATTTT; cdr3_aa: CASSLVGGPTDTQYF
v_call: TRBV9; d_call: TRBD1; j_call: TRBJ2-7; clone_size: -; cdr3_nt: TGTGCCAGCAGCGTAGGCCGGGACAGGGGGCGGTACGAGCAGTACTTC; cdr3_aa: CASSVGRDRGRYEQYF
v_call: TRBV7-2; d_call: TRBD2; j_call: TRBJ2-7; clone_size: few; cdr3_nt: TGTGCCAGCAGCTTAGGCGGGAGGTTGTCCTACGAGCAGTACTTC; cdr3_aa: CASSLGGRLSYEQYF
v_call: TRBV20-1; d_call: -; j_call: TRBJ1-5; clone_size: -; cdr3_nt: TGCAGTGCGTTGGGAGACAGTACCGATCAGCCCCAGCATTTT; cdr3_aa: CSALGDSTDQPQHF
v_call: TRBV7-8; d_call: -; j_call: TRBJ2-1; clone_size: many; cdr3_nt: TGTGCCAGCGGCCCACGAGGGCTTGATGAGCAGTTCTTC; cdr3_aa: CASGPRGLDEQFF
v_call: TRBV6-5; d_call: -; j_call: TRBJ2-6; clone_size: few; cdr3_nt: TGTGCCAGCAGTTCCTCAATATCGGCTGGGGCCAACGTCCTGACTTTC; cdr3_aa: CASSSSISAGANVLTF
v_call: TRBV15; d_call: -; j_call: TRBJ2-7; clone_size: few; cdr3_nt: TGTGCCACCAGCAGAGCCCTGGCAGGTTCCAGGAGCGAGCAGTACTTC; cdr3_aa: CATSRALAGSRSEQYF
v_call: TRBV6-5; d_call: -; j_call: TRBJ2-1; clone_size: few; cdr3_nt: TGTGCCAGCAGTTACGAAAACAGGCCCCCCTACAATGAGCAGTTCTTC; cdr3_aa: CASSYENRPPYNEQFF
v_call: TRBV12-3/TRBV12-4; d_call: TRBD1; j_call: TRBJ1-4; clone_size: -; cdr3_nt: TGTGCCAGCACCTGGACAGGGCCTAATGAAAAACTGTTTTTT; cdr3_aa: CASTWTGPNEKLFF
v_call: TRBV20-1; d_call: -; j_call: TRBJ1-2; clone_size: many; cdr3_nt: TGCAGTGTATGGGGGCGCGGCTATGGCTACACCTTC; cdr3_aa: CSVWGRGYGYTF
v_call: TRBV12-3/TRBV12-4; d_call: TRBD1; j_call: TRBJ2-7; clone_size: few; cdr3_nt: TGTGCCAGCAGTAACAGGGGCGACGCGTACGAGCAGTACTTC; cdr3_aa: CASSNRGDAYEQYF
v_call: TRBV6-1; d_call: -; j_call: TRBJ1-4; clone_size: -; cdr3_nt: TGTGCCAGCAGTGTCGACTTAACCGGGGCGGGAGAAAAACTGTTTTTT; cdr3_aa: CASSVDLTGAGEKLFF
v_call: TRBV29-1; d_call: TRBD1; j_call: TRBJ2-5; clone_size: many; cdr3_nt: TGCAGCATCCGGGACAGGGGGCGCGAAGAGACCCAGTACTTC; cdr3_aa: CSIRDRGREETQYF
v_call: TRBV29-1; d_call: -; j_call: TRBJ2-7; clone_size: many; cdr3_nt: TGCAGCGTACATGGTCGAGGGGGAGGCTACGAGCAGTACTTC; cdr3_aa: CSVHGRGGGYEQYF